Listed below are T cell receptor beta chains from one sample, sequenced in a study of human T cells and chemical hapten exposure. TCRdb re-analysed the RACE reads in MiXCR, keeping a single row per CDR3 protein. The table records more than 250,000 distinct CDR3 sequences, around 7% of them present only once. Specimen: whole blood, collected in connection with sensitization to the hapten diphenylcyclopropenone (DPC). Receptors were obtained from a man aged 18-30 years with alopecia areata. Some clones in this sample may be carry-over from other donors' samples. The CDR3 runs from the conserved cysteine through the conserved F or W. A D gene is named only where the DNA matches it firmly. Only part of the rows carry a size: once, few, many, or a class if the clone is expanded.

J gene: TRBJ2-1
D gene: -
V gene: TRBV21-1
clone size: few
CDR3 DNA: TGTGCCAGCAGCAAAAACTGGGGGGGCGATAGGAATGAGCAGTTCTTC
CDR3 protein: CASSKNWGGDRNEQFF

J gene: TRBJ2-4
D gene: -
V gene: TRBV28
clone size: few
CDR3 DNA: TGTGCCAGCAGCTCTCGACTTCTAGCCAAAAACATTCAGTACTTC
CDR3 protein: CASSSRLLAKNIQYF

J gene: TRBJ2-2
D gene: TRBD1
V gene: TRBV12-3/TRBV12-4
clone size: many
CDR3 DNA: TGTGCCAGTAATGACAGGGAAGACACCGGGGAGCTGTTTTTT
CDR3 protein: CASNDREDTGELFF

J gene: TRBJ1-2
D gene: -
V gene: TRBV12-3/TRBV12-4
clone size: few
CDR3 DNA: TGTGCCAGCAGTTTGTGGGGGAGGGATGGCTACACCTTC
CDR3 protein: CASSLWGRDGYTF

J gene: TRBJ2-7
D gene: -
V gene: TRBV7-3
clone size: few
CDR3 DNA: TGTGCCAGCATGCCAATGGGTTACCGGACCAATTACGAGCAGTACTTC
CDR3 protein: CASMPMGYRTNYEQYF

J gene: TRBJ2-3
D gene: -
V gene: TRBV20-1
clone size: few
CDR3 DNA: TGCAGTGCTAGAGAGCGGTTTTTCCTCACAGATACGCAGTATTTT
CDR3 protein: CSARERFFLTDTQYF

J gene: TRBJ1-1
D gene: -
V gene: TRBV7-9
clone size: -
CDR3 DNA: TGTGCCAGCAGCCCCGGGACATATCACGGGGAGAACATTGAAGCTTTCTTT
CDR3 protein: CASSPGTYHGENIEAFF

J gene: TRBJ1-5
D gene: TRBD1
V gene: TRBV6-6
clone size: many
CDR3 DNA: TGTGCCAGCAGTCTAGGACAGGGAAGAAGCAATCAGCCCCAGCATTTT
CDR3 protein: CASSLGQGRSNQPQHF

J gene: TRBJ2-5
D gene: -
V gene: TRBV12-3/TRBV12-4
clone size: few
CDR3 DNA: TGTGCCAGCAGTTTTACGGGGAAGGCCCAGTACTTC
CDR3 protein: CASSFTGKAQYF

J gene: TRBJ1-5
D gene: -
V gene: TRBV7-6
clone size: -
CDR3 DNA: TGTGCCAGCAGCGTGGCGTTAAATCAGCCCCAGCATTTT
CDR3 protein: CASSVALNQPQHF

J gene: TRBJ2-7
D gene: -
V gene: TRBV7-2
clone size: few
CDR3 DNA: TGTGCCAGCAGCGACAACCGGGACATCTCCTACGAGCAGTACTTC
CDR3 protein: CASSDNRDISYEQYF

J gene: TRBJ2-5
D gene: -
V gene: TRBV7-3
clone size: few
CDR3 DNA: TGTGCCAGCAGCTTAACGCCACAGGAGATCGGAGAGACCCAGTACTTC
CDR3 protein: CASSLTPQEIGETQYF

J gene: TRBJ2-3
D gene: TRBD2
V gene: TRBV20-1
clone size: many
CDR3 DNA: TGCAGTGTCGGACTAGCTCAAACCGTCTCTAGCACAGATACGCAGTATTTT
CDR3 protein: CSVGLAQTVSSTDTQYF

J gene: TRBJ1-2
D gene: -
V gene: TRBV5-5
clone size: many
CDR3 DNA: TGTGCCAGCAGCCAATCTCCCGGGACTTTTGATGGCTACACCTTC
CDR3 protein: CASSQSPGTFDGYTF

J gene: TRBJ2-3
D gene: -
V gene: TRBV24-1
clone size: -
CDR3 DNA: TGTGCCACCGGGACCGGACTCACAGATACGCAGTATTTT
CDR3 protein: CATGTGLTDTQYF

J gene: TRBJ2-4
D gene: TRBD1
V gene: TRBV19
clone size: -
CDR3 DNA: TGTGCCAGTAGGCCGCCGACAGGGCCCGCCAAAAACATTCAGTACTTC
CDR3 protein: CASRPPTGPAKNIQYF

J gene: TRBJ2-4
D gene: -
V gene: TRBV6-2/TRBV6-3
clone size: -
CDR3 DNA: TGTGCCAGCAGTGCAGGGTCCCCATTTCAGTACTTC
CDR3 protein: CASSAGSPFQYF

J gene: TRBJ2-7
D gene: -
V gene: TRBV5-5
clone size: many
CDR3 DNA: TGTGCCAGCAGCTGGACCAGTGTTAGCTCCTACGAGCAGTACTTC
CDR3 protein: CASSWTSVSSYEQYF

J gene: TRBJ1-3
D gene: TRBD1
V gene: TRBV4-1
clone size: -
CDR3 DNA: TGCGCCAGCAGCCACCGAGTATTGGACAGGGCAATTGGAAACACCATATATTTT
CDR3 protein: CASSHRVLDRAIGNTIYF

J gene: TRBJ2-3
D gene: -
V gene: TRBV10-3
clone size: -
CDR3 DNA: TGTGCCATCAGTGACCACCGAAGTAGCACAGATACGCAGTATTTT
CDR3 protein: CAISDHRSSTDTQYF

J gene: TRBJ1-2
D gene: -
V gene: TRBV12-3/TRBV12-4
clone size: few
CDR3 DNA: TGTGCCAGCAGGAGGGGACTTAACTATGGCTACACCTTC
CDR3 protein: CASRRGLNYGYTF

J gene: TRBJ2-5
D gene: -
V gene: TRBV28
clone size: -
CDR3 DNA: TGTGCCAGCAGTTTTATGGGACAAAGCGTAGAGACCCAGTACTTC
CDR3 protein: CASSFMGQSVETQYF

J gene: TRBJ2-1
D gene: -
V gene: TRBV12-5
clone size: -
CDR3 DNA: TGTGCTAGTGGTCCCCCAGGAAGCTCCTACAATGAGCAGTTCTTC
CDR3 protein: CASGPPGSSYNEQFF

J gene: TRBJ2-7
D gene: -
V gene: TRBV7-2
clone size: few
CDR3 DNA: TGTGCCAGCAGCCCCCGGTTTGAGCAGTACTTC
CDR3 protein: CASSPRFEQYF

J gene: TRBJ1-1
D gene: -
V gene: TRBV25-1
clone size: many
CDR3 DNA: TGTGCCAGCAGTGATCGGCGGGGAGGGAAGCCTTGGGACACTGAAGCTTTCTTT
CDR3 protein: CASSDRRGGKPWDTEAFF

J gene: TRBJ1-1
D gene: -
V gene: TRBV3-1
clone size: many
CDR3 DNA: TGTGCCAGCAGCCAAGGCCAGAGCACTGAAGCTTTCTTT
CDR3 protein: CASSQGQSTEAFF

J gene: TRBJ1-4
D gene: TRBD1
V gene: TRBV10-3
clone size: -
CDR3 DNA: TGTGCCATCAGTGAGTCGACGGGACAGACAAATGAAAAACTGTTTTTT
CDR3 protein: CAISESTGQTNEKLFF

J gene: TRBJ1-6
D gene: TRBD1
V gene: TRBV5-1
clone size: -
CDR3 DNA: TGCGCCAGCAGCTTGGAAGGGACAGCCAATAATTCACCCCTCCACTTT
CDR3 protein: CASSLEGTANNSPLHF

J gene: TRBJ1-2
D gene: -
V gene: TRBV4-3
clone size: -
CDR3 DNA: TGCGCCAGCAGCCAAGATATGCAGGGGCCGCGTGGCTACACCTTC
CDR3 protein: CASSQDMQGPRGYTF

J gene: TRBJ2-5
D gene: TRBD1
V gene: TRBV29-1
clone size: -
CDR3 DNA: TGCAGCGTTGGGGGCCAGGGGGCAATCGAGACCCAGTACTTC
CDR3 protein: CSVGGQGAIETQYF